The 24 T cell receptor beta chains below were found in one sample sequenced in a study of shared clonotypes between healthy human individuals (dated by TCRdb to 2018 to 2021). The library was built by means of the immunoSEQ multiplex PCR assay. The immuneACCESS repertoire file appears here via TCRdb, limited to in-frame rearrangements. These files lack a portion of the clones; in checked studies, under half of the deficit traces to unresolved V genes, and the cause of the others is not known. Within this sample are some 1 million clones, with 60% to 80% of them counted one time only. About 1.5% of the sample is taken by the ten largest. The sequenced material came from memory CD4+ T cells sorted from blood. The sample's cell subset or site label, decoded: CD45RA-negative fraction. The receptors derive from a man aged 18 to 29 in good health.

This sequence joins TRBV7-9 and TRBJ2-2; D call uncertain. The CDR3 sequence is 16 residues long. Germline CDR1 reads SEHNR; CDR2 reads FQNEAQ (reference sequence). V was pared by 0 bases and J by 0 bases, with 8 bases between. The CDR3 reads CASSLAPTANTGELFF. DNA of the CDR3: TGTGCCAGCAGCTTAGCGCCTACAGCGAACACCGGGGAGCTGTTTTTT.

This rearrangement joins TRBV4-1 to TRBJ1-2; D possibly corresponds to TRBD1 (5 bases). Germline values: CDR1 MGHRA, CDR2 YSYEKL. Trimming left V 0 bases short and J 0 bases short, with 8 bases between. CDR3 size: 15 residues. The CDR3 region has the DNA TGCGCCAGCAGCCAAGAACGACAGTCTAACTATGGCTACACCTTC. Its translation is CASSQERQSNYGYTF.

Only one count was recorded for this clone. The gene calls are TRBV5-1 and TRBJ2-7, with 9 bases matching TRBD2. The junction had 9 bases not matched to a gene; V was cut back by 3 bases and J by 5 bases. CDR1 and CDR2 (germline): SGHRS, YFSETQ. This CDR3 has 15 residues. Here the CDR3 reads CASSWTGLARNEQYF. DNA of the CDR3: TGCGCCAGCAGCTGGACGGGACTAGCAAGGAACGAGCAGTACTTC.

V usage is TRBV5-6 and J usage is TRBJ2-1; TRBD2 aligns across 12 bases. The V gene's germline CDR1 is SGHDT and CDR2 YYEEEE. The V segment lost 3 bases and the J segment 6 bases; nucleotides outside the gene matches: 4. The CDR3 sequence is 15 residues long. The CDR3 is CASSSWTSGINEQFF. The CDR3 region has the DNA TGTGCCAGCAGCTCCTGGACTAGCGGGATCAATGAGCAGTTCTTC.

The sample holds a few counts of this clone. Here the CDR3 reads CASSQVDNSYEQYF. CDR3 bases: TGCGCCAGCAGCCAAGTGGACAACTCCTACGAGCAGTACTTC. V and J are TRBV4-3 and TRBJ2-7, with a tentative D call TRBD1 (5 bases). The CDR3 runs to 14 residues. V lost 1 base and J lost 0, with 7 bases in between. The germline CDR1 and CDR2 sequences are LGHNA and YSLEER.

Details on this clone: The identical CDR3 is also encoded by other nucleotide sequences in the sample. The genes are TRBV10-3 and TRBJ1-4, with D tentatively TRBD1 (5 bases). Germline V gene sequence: CDR1 ENHRY, CDR2 SYGVKD. The CDR3 runs to 15 residues. The V and J ends lost 0 bases and 7 bases respectively, with 12 bases between them. As DNA, the CDR3 is TGTGCCATCAGTGAGTCGAGAGGGGCTGGTGAAAAACTGTTTTTT. This sequence encodes CAISESRGAGEKLFF.

V and J are TRBV9 and TRBJ2-3; 10 nucleotides match TRBD1. Losses at the gene ends were 1 base for V and 3 bases for J; bases not matched to a gene: 2. CDR3 size: 15 residues. CDR1 is SGDLS and CDR2 is YYNGEE in the germline V gene. CDR3: CASSVRTGGTDTQYF. The CDR3 coding sequence is TGTGCCAGCAGCGTAAGGACAGGGGGTACAGATACGCAGTATTTT.

The genes are TRBV2 and TRBJ1-5; a possible D gene is TRBD1 (5 bases). CDR1 and CDR2 (germline): SNHLY, FYNNEI. The CDR3 runs to 15 residues. Trimming cost V 2 bases and J 1 base, with 9 bases left between them. Here the CDR3 reads CASSELGGSNQPQHF. As DNA, the CDR3 is TGTGCCAGCAGTGAACTGGGGGGGAGCAATCAGCCCCAGCATTTT.

The chain recombines TRBV25-1 with TRBJ2-2; D possibly corresponds to TRBD2 (5 bases). V was clipped by 4 bases and J by 4 bases, with 13 bases between them. The CDR3 runs to 15 residues. In germline, CDR1 is MGHDK, CDR2 SYGVNS. CDR3 residues: CASSVSGRSTGELFF. CDR3 DNA sequence: TGTGCCAGCAGTGTCAGTGGGAGAAGCACCGGGGAGCTGTTTTTT.

The chain is built from TRBV11-2 and TRBJ1-1, with 8 bases matching TRBD1. Unmatched junction bases numbered 5, after V lost 3 bases and J lost 5 bases. Per the germline V gene, CDR1 is SGHAT and CDR2 is FQNNGV. The CDR3 covers 14 residues. CDR3 nucleotides: TGTGCCAGCAGCTTTTCAGGGGGCCAGACTGAAGCTTTCTTT. Its protein is CASSFSGGQTEAFF.

Worth noting for this clone: A read error is the likely source, as a far larger clone sits one nucleotide away. Other DNA sequences in this sample translate to the same CDR3. This rearrangement joins TRBV25-1 to TRBJ2-5; perhaps TRBD2 as D (6 bases). This CDR3 is 11 amino acids long. Germline CDR1 is MGHDK and CDR2 is SYGVNS. Trimming removed 5 bases from V and 7 bases from J, with 8 bases in between. The CDR3 spells CASSPGGTQYF. CDR3 bases: TGTGCCAGCAGTCCCGGGGGGACCCAGTACTTC.

This clone showed up just a few times. The gene calls are TRBV5-4 and TRBJ1-1; D not resolved. The germline gives CDR1 SGHNT, CDR2 YYREEE (reference sequence). The CDR3 is made up of 14 amino acids. V was shortened by 0 bases and J by 1 base, with 7 bases between the two germline ends. DNA of the CDR3: TGTGCCAGCAGCTTGGGTCAGGCGAACACTGAAGCTTTCTTT. This sequence encodes CASSLGQANTEAFF.

The chain recombines TRBV6-1 with TRBJ1-6, with D possibly being TRBD1 (5 bases). The CDR3 is 14 amino acids. The germline gives CDR1 MNHNS, CDR2 SASEGT. V was clipped by 5 bases and J by 6 bases, with 11 bases between them. The CDR3 DNA follows: TGTGCCAGCAGTACCCAGGGATCTAATTCACCCCTCCACTTT. Protein: CASSTQGSNSPLHF.

The chain carries TRBV19 and TRBJ2-3; D may correspond to TRBD1 or TRBD2 (5 bases each). The V end lost 3 bases, the J end lost 1 base, and 14 bases lay between the germline ends. The CDR3 totals 16 residues. Germline CDR1 is LNHDA and CDR2 is SQIVND (reference sequence). CDR3 amino acids: CASSMLGTYGTDTQYF. CDR3 in DNA: TGTGCCAGTAGTATGTTGGGGACGTACGGCACAGATACGCAGTATTTT.

This chain uses TRBV5-8 with TRBJ2-3; unclear D gene. This CDR3 comprises 12 residues. Trimming removed 1 base from V and 4 bases from J, with 4 bases in between. Germline-derived CDR1 and CDR2 are SGHTS and YDEGEE. The DNA of the CDR3 is TGTGCCAGCAGCTTGATCGCAGATACGCAGTATTTT. Protein: CASSLIADTQYF.

This chain joins TRBV5-6 and TRBJ1-2, with 8 nucleotides matching TRBD1. This CDR3 contains 13 residues. With V trimmed by 2 bases and J by 7 bases, 4 bases remained unmatched. Germline assignment: CDR1 SGHDT and CDR2 YYEEEE. The CDR3 DNA reads as TGTGCCAGCAGCTTCAGGACAGGGAGTGGCTACACCTTC. It is translated as CASSFRTGSGYTF. The entire variable domain, with the rest obtained from reference TRBV5-6 and TRBJ1-2, is as follows: DAGVTQSPTHLIKTRGQQVTLRCSPKSGHDTVSWYQQALGQGPQFIFQYYEEEERQRGNFPDRFSGHQFPNYSSELNVNALLLGDSALYLCASSFRTGSGYTFGSGTRLTVV.

This chain links TRBV6-6 with TRBJ2-7, with D perhaps matching TRBD1 (6 bases). Germline-derived CDR1 and CDR2 are MNHNY and SVGAGI (reference sequence). V was pared by 7 bases and J by 3 bases, with 13 bases between. CDR3 size: 13 residues. In DNA form, the CDR3 reads TGTGCCAGCACCCCGGGACACGGCTACGAGCAGTACTTC. Amino acids: CASTPGHGYEQYF.

The chain joins TRBV2 to TRBJ2-3, with a weak D call TRBD2 (6 bases). V dropped 8 bases and J dropped 7 bases, with 16 bases sitting between them. The germline CDR1 and CDR2 sequences are SNHLY and FYNNEI. CDR3 length equals 13 residues. CDR3 residues: CASRAGRLNTQYF. The DNA for the CDR3 is TGTGCCAGCCGGGCGGGGCGGCTGAATACGCAGTATTTT.

This chain links TRBV28 with TRBJ2-7, with 11 bases fitting TRBD2. CDR3 length: 15 amino acids. Germline assignment: CDR1 MDHEN and CDR2 SYDVKM. J was trimmed by 3 bases and V by 6 bases; bases with no gene match: 7. The CDR3 spells CASSGPSGGNYEQYF. The CDR3 DNA is TGTGCCAGCAGCGGCCCTAGCGGGGGGAACTACGAGCAGTACTTC.

The chain carries TRBV2 and TRBJ2-7; possible D gene TRBD1, 6 bases. Between the trimmed V and J ends, which lost 3 bases and 2 bases, there was a span of 14 bases. The CDR3 totals 15 residues. Germline V gives CDR1 SNHLY, CDR2 FYNNEI. The DNA of the CDR3 is TGTGCCAGCAGTGACAGTACAGGGCGCCCCTACGAGCAGTACTTC. Translated, it gives CASSDSTGRPYEQYF.

V is TRBV10-3 and J is TRBJ2-1; no reliable D call. Germline V CDR1 and CDR2: ENHRY, SYGVKD. The CDR3 runs to 13 residues. Trimming cost V 4 bases and J 3 bases, with 7 bases left between them. Here the CDR3 DNA reads TGTGCCATCAGTGGGTCGCACTACAATGAGCAGTTCTTC. Translating gives CAISGSHYNEQFF.

The chain combines TRBV6-1 with TRBJ2-2; TRBD1 or TRBD2 may be the D gene (6 bases each). V was pared by 3 bases and J by 4 bases, with 9 bases between. Germline CDR1 and CDR2: MNHNS and SASEGT. The CDR3 has 14 residues. The CDR3 coding sequence is TGTGCCAGCAGTGAGGGGGGCCGCACCGGGGAGCTGTTTTTT. Its protein is CASSEGGRTGELFF.

The V call is TRBV10-2, the J call TRBJ2-7; 7 nucleotides align to TRBD1. Germline assignment: CDR1 WSHSY and CDR2 SAAADI. The CDR3 runs 12 residues. V lost 8 bases, J lost 2 bases, and 3 bases stayed unmatched. The CDR3 coding sequence is TGCGCCAGCCGGGACAGAGCCTACGAGCAGTACTTC. It is translated as CASRDRAYEQYF.

Comment on this clone: A read error is possible here, since a much larger clone lies one base away. Other DNA sequences within the sample encode an identical CDR3. This sequence joins TRBV7-9 and TRBJ1-6, with 7 bases fitting TRBD1. The germline gives CDR1 SEHNR, CDR2 FQNEAQ (reference sequence). Trimming removed 2 bases from V and 5 bases from J; junction bases left unmatched: 0. The CDR3 has 14 amino acids. The CDR3 DNA reads as TGTGCCAGCAGCTTACAGGGGGATAATTCACCCCTCCACTTT. This codes for CASSLQGDNSPLHF. The full variable domain, completed using reference TRBV7-9 and TRBJ1-6, is DTGVSQNPRHKITKRGQNVTFRCDPISEHNRLYWYRQTLGQGPEFLTYFQNEAQLEKSRLLSDRFSAERPKGSFSTLEIQRTEQGDSAMYLCASSLQGDNSPLHFGNGTRLTVT.